This T cell receptor beta chain was captured in a study of blood T cell repertoires in COVID-19. The CDR3 is 15 residues long. Germline V lookup: CDR1 SEHNR, CDR2 FQNEAQ (reference sequence). V lost 4 bases to trimming and J lost 1 base, with 13 bases between them. Libraries were prepared by immunoSEQ multiplex PCR; TCRdb keeps only in-frame clonotypes and omits some of them. The table lists 250,000 to 350,000 clones, nearly 90% of them singletons. The sequencing input was PBMCs or T cells enriched from blood (not recorded which). This TCR came from a woman between 25 and 40 years old who had recovered from COVID-19. The V and J genes are TRBV7-9 and TRBJ1-1; D may be TRBD1 (5 bases). In DNA form, the CDR3 reads TGTGCCAGCAGCTCATCAGGGTTGGAGAACACTGAAGCTTTCTTT. Translated: CASSSSGLENTEAFF.